This TCR beta chain was profiled in a study of blood T cell repertoires in COVID-19. The wider study: Spain, Italy and the United States supplied samples that represented acute and convalescent COVID-19. T cells, B-cell-depleted T cells, or PBMCs provided the cDNA or gDNA that served as material.

The authors' processing: For nucleated cells, counts were estimated from reference gene primer amplification. Profiled with immunoSEQ multiplex PCR; TCRdb holds only in-frame clones, not every one. V and J calls and clone size follow that table, whereas D and trimming were derived from the DNA. The sample records 100,000 to 150,000 clones, 84% being singletons. The CDR3 length is 15 residues. In germline, CDR1 is SNHLY, CDR2 FYNNEI. V lost 7 bases, J lost 3 bases, and 16 bases lay in between. The chain combines TRBV2 with TRBJ1-5; TRBD1 is a possible D gene (5 bases). Sequenced sample: peripheral blood. The sequence came from a woman aged 25 to 39 who had recovered from COVID-19. CDR3 loop: CASIEQANLNQPQHF. The DNA of the CDR3 is TGTGCCAGCATCGAACAGGCAAATCTCAATCAGCCCCAGCATTTT. Filled out from reference TRBV2 and TRBJ1-5, the complete variable domain reads EPEVTQTPSHQVTQMGQEVILRCVPISNHLYFYWYRQILGQKVEFLVSFYNNEISEKSEIFDDQFSVERPDGSNFTLKIRSTKLEDSAMYFCASIEQANLNQPQHFGDGTRLSIL.